This TCR beta chain was obtained from a study of cytomegalovirus exposure and HLA in healthy donors. Study-level findings and limits: TCR beta V- and J-gene trimming, according to a later analysis, was linked to a missense DCLRE1C variant.

To note about this clone: The antigen remains undetermined.

Primers for the PCR totalled 60 Vbeta and 13 Jbeta. TCRdb keeps only in-frame clones here, not all; method: immunoSEQ multiplex PCR. This sample yields roughly 220,000 clones, of which around 70% are seen a single time; less than 3% belongs to the top ten. Sequenced material: PBMCs. The TCR originated in a man aged 40-49 years in good health and CMV-seropositive.

CDR3 loop: CASSVEASGGAEVETQYF. DNA of the CDR3: TGTGCCAGCAGCGTAGAAGCCAGCGGGGGGGCCGAAGTGGAGACCCAGTACTTC. V gene TRBV9 combines with J gene TRBJ2-5; TRBD2 matches 10 bases. Germline assignment: CDR1 SGDLS and CDR2 YYNGEE. Trimming at V came to 0 bases and at J to 5 bases, leaving 13 bases not matched to a gene. There are 18 residues in the CDR3.